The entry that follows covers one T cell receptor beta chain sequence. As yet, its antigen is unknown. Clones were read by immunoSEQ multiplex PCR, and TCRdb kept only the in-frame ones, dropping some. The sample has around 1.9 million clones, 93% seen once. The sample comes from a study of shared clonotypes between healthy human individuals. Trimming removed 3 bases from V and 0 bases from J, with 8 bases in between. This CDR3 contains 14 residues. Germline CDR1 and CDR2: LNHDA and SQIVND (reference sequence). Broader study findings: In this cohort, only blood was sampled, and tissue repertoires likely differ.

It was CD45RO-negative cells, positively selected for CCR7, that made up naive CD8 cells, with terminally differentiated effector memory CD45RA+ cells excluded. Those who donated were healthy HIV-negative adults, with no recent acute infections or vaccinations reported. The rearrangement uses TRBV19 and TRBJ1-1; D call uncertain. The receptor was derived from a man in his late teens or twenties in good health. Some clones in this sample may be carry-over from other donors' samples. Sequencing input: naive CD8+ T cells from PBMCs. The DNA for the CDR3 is TGTGCCAGTAGTATTGGGCTAATGAACACTGAAGCTTTCTTT. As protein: CASSIGLMNTEAFF.